Listed below are T cell receptor beta chains from one sample, sequenced in a study of T cells in Graves' hyperthyroidism and ophthalmopathy. TCRdb redid the calling of the multiplex PCR reads with MiXCR, one entry per CDR3 protein. The sample yields roughly 750,000 distinct CDR3 sequences, about 15% seen once. Sequencing input: blood. Receptors were obtained from a young man with Graves' hyperthyroidism. The CDR3 runs from the conserved cysteine through the conserved F or W. The D gene is left open where the match is weak. Clone size is stated in some rows and not others, as once, few, many or a class when expanded.

many | TRBJ1-1 | TRBV28 | TRBD1 | CASSTHRGDTEAFF | TGTGCCAGCAGTACGCACAGGGGGGACACTGAAGCTTTCTTT
. | TRBJ2-1 | TRBV6-1 | . | CASSERFTGRFF | TGTGCCAGCAGTGAACGGTTCACCGGGCGGTTCTTC
once | TRBJ1-1 | TRBV10-2 | . | CASRVRGITEAFF | TGCGCCAGCAGGGTCCGGGGGATCACTGAAGCTTTCTTT
. | TRBJ2-5 | TRBV7-2 | . | CASSLRAAQETQYF | TGTGCCAGCAGCCTCAGAGCGGCCCAAGAGACCCAGTACTTC
many | TRBJ2-5 | TRBV6-1 | . | CASSSQPTGVVETQYF | TGTGCCAGCAGTTCTCAACCGACTGGCGTAGTGGAGACCCAGTACTTC
few | TRBJ2-2 | TRBV13 | TRBD1 | CASSLYQGAAAGELFF | TGTGCCAGCAGCTTATACCAGGGGGCGGCCGCCGGGGAGCTGTTTTTT
. | TRBJ2-7 | TRBV2 | . | CASSESGLNSFEQYF | TGTGCCAGCAGTGAGTCGGGACTGAACTCTTTCGAGCAGTACTTC
. | TRBJ2-1 | TRBV20-1 | TRBD2 | CSARPPLGAGTYNEQFF | TGCAGTGCTAGGCCCCCCTTGGGAGCGGGAACGTACAATGAGCAGTTCTTC
many | TRBJ1-1 | TRBV30 | . | CAWSWSGLGTEAFF | TGTGCCTGGAGTTGGTCAGGGTTAGGCACTGAAGCTTTCTTT
. | TRBJ1-2 | TRBV19 | . | CASSFYMAGYTF | TGTGCCAGTAGTTTCTACATGGCCGGCTACACCTTC
many | TRBJ2-1 | TRBV12-3/TRBV12-4 | TRBD1 | CASSLDRGSYNEQFF | TGTGCCAGCAGTTTAGACAGGGGCTCCTACAATGAGCAGTTCTTC
few | TRBJ2-7 | TRBV29-1 | TRBD1 | CSVRQGHEQYF | TGCAGCGTTCGACAGGGACATGAGCAGTACTTC
. | TRBJ1-5 | TRBV7-8 | . | CASSLEGRLNQPQHF | TGTGCCAGCAGCTTAGAGGGCCGCTTAAATCAGCCCCAGCATTTT
many | TRBJ2-1 | TRBV2 | . | CASTLTSAYNEQFF | TGTGCCAGCACCCTCACCAGTGCCTACAATGAGCAGTTCTTC
many | TRBJ1-2 | TRBV24-1 | . | CATSDLGVGGYTF | TGTGCCACCAGTGATTTGGGGGTTGGCGGCTACACCTTC
few | TRBJ2-2 | TRBV2 | TRBD2 | CASRRGGAAGELFF | TGTGCCAGCCGCCGGGGAGGGGCGGCCGGGGAGCTGTTTTTT
many | TRBJ2-7 | TRBV12-3/TRBV12-4 | . | CASSLVGGRTSYEQYF | TGTGCCAGCAGTTTAGTGGGGGGTCGTACCTCCTACGAGCAGTACTTC
few | TRBJ2-7 | TRBV19 | TRBD1 | CASSTAGTESYEQYF | TGTGCCAGTAGTACCGCCGGGACAGAAAGCTACGAGCAGTACTTC
. | TRBJ2-1 | TRBV20-1 | TRBD2 | CSARDSAGVYYNEQFF | TGCAGTGCTAGAGACTCAGCGGGAGTATACTACAATGAGCAGTTCTTC
. | TRBJ2-3 | TRBV25-1 | . | CASSWGAGTDTQYF | TGTGCCAGCAGTTGGGGGGCAGGCACAGATACGCAGTATTTT
. | TRBJ1-2 | TRBV9 | . | CASSVDTGTRGYTF | TGTGCCAGCAGCGTAGATACGGGAACGAGGGGCTACACCTTC
. | TRBJ2-6 | TRBV6-1 | . | CASSLVTGANVLTF | TGTGCCAGCAGCCTTGTCACCGGGGCCAACGTCCTGACTTTC
few | TRBJ2-7 | TRBV24-1 | . | CATSERKQYF | TGTGCCACCAGTGAGAGGAAGCAGTACTTC
few | TRBJ2-3 | TRBV6-2/TRBV6-3 | . | CASSYSYSPRDTQYF | TGTGCCAGCAGTTACTCGTATTCCCCCCGGGATACGCAGTATTTT
many | TRBJ1-2 | TRBV2 | . | CASSEVGYGYTF | TGTGCCAGCAGTGAAGTCGGCTATGGCTACACCTTC
many | TRBJ2-7 | TRBV11-3 | . | CASSPAPGTSYEQYF | TGTGCCAGCAGCCCAGCCCCCGGGACTTCCTACGAGCAGTACTTC
. | TRBJ2-1 | TRBV5-1 | TRBD2 | CASSLHSGSTNEQFF | TGCGCCAGCAGCCTACATAGCGGGAGCACGAACGAGCAGTTCTTC
. | TRBJ2-6 | TRBV4-3 | . | CASSQAQGPGANVLTF | TGCGCCAGCAGCCAAGCCCAGGGTCCTGGGGCCAACGTCCTGACTTTC
few | TRBJ1-2 | TRBV14 | . | CASSHYSGTTSNYGYTF | TGTGCCAGCAGCCATTATTCCGGGACTACATCTAACTATGGCTACACCTTC
. | TRBJ2-7 | TRBV3-1 | . | CASSQVGRGGLEQYF | TGTGCCAGCAGCCAAGTGGGTAGGGGAGGATTGGAGCAGTACTTC
many | TRBJ2-3 | TRBV20-1 | . | CSASAGGDKASADTQYF | TGCAGTGCTAGCGCGGGTGGGGACAAGGCATCCGCAGATACGCAGTATTTT
. | TRBJ2-7 | TRBV7-2 | . | CASSSDGASWVAEQYF | TGTGCCAGCAGCTCCGACGGCGCGTCATGGGTCGCCGAGCAGTACTTC
many | TRBJ2-1 | TRBV27 | . | CAASPSGELLNEQFF | TGTGCCGCCAGTCCGTCGGGGGAACTCCTAAATGAGCAGTTCTTC
few | TRBJ2-1 | TRBV13 | TRBD2 | CASTGLAGGRSYNEQFF | TGTGCCAGCACGGGACTAGCGGGAGGAAGATCCTACAATGAGCAGTTCTTC
. | TRBJ2-3 | TRBV24-1 | . | CATSERTVDTQYF | TGTGCCACCAGTGAAAGGACAGTCGATACGCAGTATTTT
. | TRBJ2-3 | TRBV2 | . | CASSDRPRPTDTQYF | TGTGCCAGCAGTGACAGGCCAAGACCCACAGATACGCAGTATTTT
many | TRBJ2-7 | TRBV28 | TRBD2 | CASSLLTSGRKGYEQYF | TGTGCCAGCAGTTTACTGACTAGCGGGAGGAAAGGTTACGAGCAGTACTTC
many | TRBJ2-7 | TRBV12-3/TRBV12-4 | . | CASTPGTPSYEQYF | TGTGCCAGCACCCCCGGGACTCCTTCCTACGAGCAGTACTTC
few | TRBJ1-2 | TRBV20-1 | . | CSAVDRWRANYGYTF | TGCAGTGCTGTAGATCGGTGGCGGGCTAACTATGGCTACACCTTC
few | TRBJ1-1 | TRBV12-3/TRBV12-4 | TRBD1 | CASSVSDRVNTEAFF | TGTGCCAGCAGTGTCTCGGACAGGGTGAACACTGAAGCTTTCTTT